This passage covers 20 T cell receptor beta chains from one sample sequenced in a study of beta chain features in type 1 diabetes. Study observations and caveats: Type 1 diabetes patients had moderately but significantly shorter TCRB CDR3s in all four CD4+ subsets.

Their specific antigens are unknown. The isolated RNA, all of it, was reverse transcribed, so expressed TCRB transcripts were what got sequenced. Assay used: immunoSEQ multiplex PCR; TCRdb lists only in-frame clones, some missing. This table has about 160,000 clones, under 9.5% appearing once. Material for sequencing was central memory CD4+ T cells from blood. Every receptor here comes from a man younger than 30 with type 1 diabetes.

This clone occurred a few times. The CDR3 region has the DNA TGTGCCAGTAGTATGTTTGCGGGGAACACTGAAGCTTTCTTT. Its translation is CASSMFAGNTEAFF. The gene calls are TRBV19 and TRBJ1-1; D remains ambiguous. CDR1 is LNHDA, CDR2 SQIVND, per germline (reference sequence). The CDR3 runs to 14 residues. Trimming took off 3 bases at V and 1 base at J, with 9 bases between the two ends.

This clone occurred a few times. For the CDR3, the DNA is TGTGCCAGCAGTTACTCGGGGACAGCGGAGACCCAGTACTTC. It translates to CASSYSGTAETQYF. The rearrangement links TRBV6-6 to TRBJ2-5; the match to TRBD1 covers 7 bases. With 0 bases clipped from V and 5 bases from J, the junction kept 3 bases outside the gene matches. Germline loops: CDR1 MNHNY, CDR2 SVGAGI (reference sequence). CDR3 size: 14 residues.

The rearrangement uses TRBV18 and TRBJ2-7, with D possibly matching TRBD1 (5 bases). CDR1 and CDR2 (germline): KGHSH, LQKENI. The V and J ends lost 0 bases and 1 base respectively, with 10 bases between them. The CDR3 runs 15 residues. CDR3 coding DNA: TGTGCCAGCTCACCACCCTCAGGGTCATCCTACGAGCAGTACTTC. It codes for CASSPPSGSSYEQYF.

This clone was counted only a few times. V and J are TRBV7-2 and TRBJ2-7, with D unclear. This CDR3 spans 13 amino acids. CDR1 is SGHTA, CDR2 FQGNSA, per germline. The V end was cut by 3 bases, the J end by 3 bases, with 9 bases between. This CDR3 is CASSFYSSYEQYF. The CDR3 bases are TGTGCCAGCAGCTTTTATTCCAGCTACGAGCAGTACTTC.

The V call is TRBV5-5, the J call TRBJ2-1; tentative D call: TRBD2 (7 bases). The V end lost 7 bases, the J end lost 10 bases, and 21 bases lay between the germline ends. In germline, CDR1 is SGHKS, CDR2 YYEKEE (reference sequence). This CDR3 is 14 amino acids long. CDR3 region: CASGAGEGGGEQFF. The CDR3 nucleotides read TGTGCCAGCGGGGCGGGAGAGGGAGGGGGGGAGCAGTTCTTC.

V usage is TRBV7-2 and J usage is TRBJ2-3, with 9 bases that match TRBD2. J lost 4 bases, V lost 4 bases, and 12 bases had no gene match. CDR1 and CDR2 from the germline V gene are SGHTA and FQGNSA. The CDR3 has 17 residues. CDR3 DNA sequence: TGTGCCAGCAGCTCAAGTCCTAGCGGGATGGTTGCAGATACGCAGTATTTT. Translating it yields CASSSSPSGMVADTQYF.

This clone has a handful of counts. This chain links TRBV7-2 with TRBJ2-3; 7 bases match TRBD1. The V and J ends lost 1 base and 0 bases, in that order; junction bases with no gene match: 4. CDR1 and CDR2 (germline): SGHTA, FQGNSA. This CDR3 is built from 16 residues. The CDR3 spells CASSLGPRGSTDTQYF. In DNA, the CDR3 is TGTGCCAGCAGCTTAGGCCCCAGGGGGAGCACAGATACGCAGTATTTT.

This clone was found a few times. The chain combines TRBV7-8 with TRBJ2-1; 7 nucleotides line up with TRBD2. The CDR3 covers 15 residues. The ends lost 1 base at V and 3 bases at J; junction bases unmatched: 3. Germline loops: CDR1 SGHVS, CDR2 FQNEAQ. Here the CDR3 DNA reads TGTGCCAGCAGCTTAGGCGGGAGAAACTACAATGAGCAGTTCTTC. Translating it yields CASSLGGRNYNEQFF.

The rearrangement links TRBV6-5 to TRBJ1-2; a possible D gene is TRBD1 (5 bases). The germline CDR1 and CDR2 sequences are MNHEY and SVGAGI. The CDR3 runs to 11 residues. V was cut by 8 bases and J by 8 bases, with 12 bases left in between. DNA for the CDR3: TGTGCCAGCCGCGGGGCGGGAGGCTACACCTTC. As protein: CASRGAGGYTF.

This clone has a handful of counts. The genes are TRBV30 and TRBJ2-1; D unresolved. Trimming removed 1 base at V and 10 bases at J, with 11 bases between. CDR1 and CDR2 (germline): GTSNPN, SVGIG (reference sequence). This CDR3 is 12 amino acids long. The CDR3 loop is CAWSGTVEEQFF. The CDR3 DNA reads as TGTGCCTGGAGTGGAACAGTAGAGGAGCAGTTCTTC.

This clone was counted a few times. V gene TRBV2 combines with J gene TRBJ1-1, with D possibly matching TRBD1 (5 bases). Looked up from germline, CDR1 is SNHLY and CDR2 is FYNNEI. The CDR3 loop spans 13 amino acids. V lost 4 bases and J 2 bases, leaving 8 bases between the germline ends. The CDR3 nucleotides are TGTGCCAGCAGTGTGACAGTTAACACTGAAGCTTTCTTT. Its protein product is CASSVTVNTEAFF.

This clone has more than one count but fewer than ten. The CDR3 DNA follows: TGCGCCAGCAGCTTGGGGTGGAGATCCGGGACAACAAGGGCCAAAAACATTCAGTACTTC. Translating gives CASSLGWRSGTTRAKNIQYF. The genes are TRBV5-1 and TRBJ2-4; tentative D call: TRBD1 (6 bases). This CDR3 is built from 20 residues. Germline V gene sequence: CDR1 SGHRS, CDR2 YFSETQ. Trimming removed 0 bases from V and 1 base from J, with 23 bases in between.

The rearrangement links TRBV11-2 to TRBJ2-1; D is possibly TRBD2 (6 bases). In germline, CDR1 is SGHAT, CDR2 FQNNGV. The V gene lost 5 bases and the J gene lost 4 bases, with 18 bases spanning the gap. The CDR3 spans 16 residues. The CDR3 bases are TGTGCCAGCAGCAGCCGGGTGGCTAGCGCTTACAATGAGCAGTTCTTC. Its protein product is CASSSRVASAYNEQFF.

CDR3 DNA: TGTGCCAGCAGCTTGAACACAGGGCCCAATGAGCAGTTCTTC. Amino acids: CASSLNTGPNEQFF. The J gene is TRBJ2-1, the V gene TRBV5-4, with D possibly matching TRBD1 (6 bases). V was trimmed by 1 base and J by 6 bases, leaving 11 bases between them. The length of the CDR3 is 14 residues. CDR1 and CDR2 (germline): SGHNT, YYREEE (reference sequence). Together with reference TRBV5-4 and TRBJ2-1, the CDR3 gives the full variable domain: ETGVTQSPTHLIKTRGQQVTLRCSSQSGHNTVSWYQQALGQGPQFIFQYYREEENGRGNFPPRFSGLQFPNYSSELNVNALELDDSALYLCASSLNTGPNEQFFGPGTRLTVL.

Worth noting for this clone: This specimen includes other DNA sequences encoding the same CDR3. The chain uses TRBV9 and TRBJ1-6; D is undetermined. Germline-derived CDR1 and CDR2 are SGDLS and YYNGEE. This CDR3 has 12 amino acids. The V end was cut by 5 bases, the J end by 9 bases, with 9 bases between. The CDR3 loop is CASSPGGSPLHF. CDR3 DNA: TGTGCCAGCAGTCCTGGAGGTTCACCCCTCCACTTT. The variable domain in full, completed from reference TRBV9 and TRBJ1-6, reads DSGVTQTPKHLITATGQRVTLRCSPRSGDLSVYWYQQSLDQGLQFLIQYYNGEERAKGNILERFSAQQFPDLHSELNLSSLELGDSALYFCASSPGGSPLHFGNGTRLTVT.

V usage is TRBV5-5 and J usage is TRBJ2-5, with 7 bases that match TRBD2. CDR1 and CDR2 from the germline V gene are SGHKS and YYEKEE (reference sequence). The junction had 13 bases not matched to a gene; V was cut back by 4 bases and J by 4 bases. The CDR3 spans 16 residues. The CDR3 coding sequence is TGTGCCAGCAGCCACCGGGACTCGAGGGAGGGAGAGACCCAGTACTTC. Protein sequence: CASSHRDSREGETQYF.

The chain carries TRBV5-4 and TRBJ2-7, with 9 positions matching TRBD2. Germline V gene sequence: CDR1 SGHNT, CDR2 YYREEE (reference sequence). With 4 bases clipped from V and 2 bases from J, the junction kept 4 bases outside the gene matches. This CDR3 is 14 amino acids long. The CDR3 nucleotides are TGTGCCAGCAGCCCTAGCGGGGTCGCCTACGAGCAGTACTTC. Translation gives CASSPSGVAYEQYF.

The chain carries TRBV5-1 and TRBJ1-1; the D is unclear. The V gene lost 5 bases and the J gene lost 0 bases, with 11 bases spanning the gap. The CDR3 is made up of 14 amino acids. From germline, CDR1 is SGHRS and CDR2 YFSETQ. The CDR3 reads CASRAAPMNTEAFF. DNA of the CDR3: TGCGCCAGCAGAGCGGCACCAATGAACACTGAAGCTTTCTTT. Variable domain in full (rest from reference TRBV5-1 and TRBJ1-1): KAGVTQTPRYLIKTRGQQVTLSCSPISGHRSVSWYQQTPGQGLQFLFEYFSETQRNKGNFPGRFSGRQFSNSRSEMNVSTLELGDSALYLCASRAAPMNTEAFFGQGTRLTVV.

This clone was recorded a few times. The chain joins TRBV28 to TRBJ2-2; D perhaps matches TRBD2 (7 bases). V was trimmed by 5 bases and J by 6 bases, leaving 16 bases between them. The CDR3 spans 15 residues. Looked up from germline, CDR1 is MDHEN and CDR2 is SYDVKM. CDR3 DNA: TGTGCCAGCAGTCCCAGCGGGAAGGGGGCCGGGGAGCTGTTTTTT. Its translation is CASSPSGKGAGELFF.

The V call is TRBV5-4, the J call TRBJ2-5; TRBD2 agrees at 12 bases. The CDR3 is 14 amino acids. V lost 5 bases and J lost 8; bases outside the gene matches: 7. Germline V CDR1 and CDR2: SGHNT, YYREEE (reference sequence). The CDR3 nucleotides read TGTGCCAGCAGTACCCGGACTAGCGGGGATACCCAGTACTTC. Translated, it gives CASSTRTSGDTQYF.